This T cell receptor (beta chain) was obtained from a study of cytomegalovirus exposure and HLA in healthy donors. Study-level points and caveats: CMV serostatus stood as the only immune exposure information on hand.

Germline V gene sequence: CDR1 DFQATT, CDR2 SNEGSKA (reference sequence). CDR3 length: 11 amino acids. Concerning this clone: Its antigen is unidentified.

Each donor was nominally healthy when sampled (though unrecorded immune exposures were likely). PCR used 60 Vbeta primers and 13 Jbeta primers. Assay used: immunoSEQ multiplex PCR; TCRdb lists only in-frame clones, some missing. The sample shows under 90,000 clones, 55% to 80% of them seen only once. This chain joins TRBV20-1 and TRBJ2-5; TRBD2 agrees at 8 bases. This clonotype originated in a man aged 35 to 55 in good health and CMV-seropositive. Sequenced: PBMCs. The CDR3 here is CSGLAEVAQYF. In DNA, the CDR3 is TGCAGCGGACTAGCCGAAGTCGCCCAGTACTTC.